Here is one T cell receptor (beta chain) with its context. The data originate from a study of technical replicates of blood from a few donors. Germline V gene sequence: CDR1 ENHRY, CDR2 SYGVKD. The CDR3 loop spans 14 amino acids. V shed 6 bases and J 4 bases; nucleotides not matched to a gene: 6. Libraries were prepared by immunoSEQ multiplex PCR; TCRdb keeps only in-frame clonotypes and omits some of them. The table records tens of thousands of clones, 85% to 90% of them present only once. The sequence derives from a human donor in good health. Some clones in this sample may be carry-over from other donors' samples. Specimen: PBMCs. The gene calls are TRBV10-3 and TRBJ2-3; 8 bases match TRBD1. CDR3 amino acids: CAIRPGGEADTQYF. Written as DNA, the CDR3 is TGTGCCATCAGGCCAGGGGGCGAGGCAGATACGCAGTATTTT.